The subject of this entry is one TCR beta chain. The CDR3 totals 14 residues. From germline, CDR1 is LGHDT and CDR2 YNNKEL (reference sequence). V lost 0 bases to trimming and J lost 1 base, with 6 bases between them. These data belong to a study of blood T cell repertoires in COVID-19. Study context: T cells, B-cell-depleted T cells, or PBMCs provided the cDNA or gDNA that served as material.

Per the original methods: Reference gene primer amplification gave nucleated cell count estimates. The repertoire was sequenced with immunoSEQ multiplex PCR; TCRdb's copy has only in-frame clones and lacks some. Clone size and V and J calls were adopted from that table, with D and trimming inferred from the DNA. The table includes under 250,000 clones, around four fifths detected once. This clonotype was sampled from a woman aged 50 to 60 who had been exposed to COVID-19. Sample: PBMCs or T cells enriched from blood (not recorded which). The chain uses TRBV3-1 (or the pseudogene TRBV3-2) and TRBJ1-1; D is ambiguous. CDR3 sequence reads: CASSQEAENTEAFF. The CDR3 DNA reads TGTGCCAGCAGCCAAGAGGCTGAGAACACTGAAGCTTTCTTT.